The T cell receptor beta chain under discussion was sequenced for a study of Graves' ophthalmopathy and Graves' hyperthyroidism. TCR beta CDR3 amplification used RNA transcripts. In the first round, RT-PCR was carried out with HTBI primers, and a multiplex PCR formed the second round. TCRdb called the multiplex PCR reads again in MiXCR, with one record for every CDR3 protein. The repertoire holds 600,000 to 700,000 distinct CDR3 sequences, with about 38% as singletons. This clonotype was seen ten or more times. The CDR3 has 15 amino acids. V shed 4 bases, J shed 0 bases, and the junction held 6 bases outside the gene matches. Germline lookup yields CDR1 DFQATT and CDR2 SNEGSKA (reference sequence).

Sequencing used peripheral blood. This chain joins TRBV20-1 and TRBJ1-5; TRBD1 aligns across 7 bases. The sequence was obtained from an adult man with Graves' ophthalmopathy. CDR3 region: CSANSGQSSNQPQHF. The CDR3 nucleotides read TGCAGTGCTAATTCGGGACAGAGTAGCAATCAGCCCCAGCATTTT.